The T cell receptor (beta chain) described here comes from a study of beta chain features in type 1 diabetes (dated by TCRdb to the late 2010s). About the study as a whole: Patients and healthy donors did not differ in mean age, gender distribution, total cell number or subset yield. A total of about 100 million sorted cells were examined across all samples, and RNA yield correlated strongly with the number of cells per subset. In the study, recently diagnosed type 1 diabetes patients and matched healthy donors were compared on the TCRB repertoires of their sorted circulating CD4+ T cell subsets. Regulatory and stem cell-like memory subsets were obtained from only 8 patients and roughly 8 healthy donors, while naive and central memory subsets were obtained from all 30 or so donors.

The High Capacity cDNA Reverse Transcription Kit was used to reverse transcribe all of the isolated RNA, meaning that expressed TCRB transcripts were what got sequenced. Deep immunoSEQ sequencing was performed on naive, central memory and regulatory T cell samples, with an average of roughly 3.6 million total reads per sample. Sorted cells were lysed in RLT buffer and RNA was extracted with DNase-treated RNeasy Micro or Mini kits, depending on cell number. To prevent cross-contamination, each cell subset was processed individually, whereas patient and healthy donor samples were processed jointly. Using the immunoSEQ multiplex PCR, TCRB sequences were amplified from cDNA into 87-bp fragments spanning the CDR3 region. Sequencing of the amplicons was performed on the Illumina HiSeq platform. The authors' pipeline ran thus. PCR bias was corrected computationally using synthetic template baselines, and reads within Hamming distance 2 were collapsed, with unmergeable singletons discarded. Reads were aligned to IMGT to assign V, D and J genes, CDR3 length, and insertions or deletions at six rearrangement sites. Within each subset, clonotype counts were normalized to sorted cell number, after which true diversity and Gini coefficients were computed with the tcR R package. Repertoire sharing was quantified using the overlap coefficient calculated on TCRB nucleotide sequences. As a proxy for the pre-selection repertoire, out-of-frame TCRB sequences from naive cells were analyzed. TCRdb took over this immuneACCESS table, retaining in-frame rearrangements with V and J assigned. Such tables are incomplete; in checked studies, under half of the missing clones stem from an unresolved V gene, and the remainder is unexplained. That table is the source of V, J and clone size, and D and trimming were worked out from the DNA. This sample has 680,000 or so clones in its table, and around 16% of those were observed once. The ten largest clones take up approximately 0.093% of the sample.

From the cysteine up to the phenylalanine, the CDR3 has a length of 16 residues. The DNA shown is the 48-base CDR3, in frame from base 1. The junction shows trimming of 4 bases on V and 1 base on J, plus 16 bases between the germline ends. CDR1 LNHDA and CDR2 SQIVND are derived from the germline V gene (reference sequence). General study outcomes and caveats: Fewer insertions and more nucleotide deletions at VDJ recombination sites were observed in patients with type 1 diabetes, implying thymic rearrangement abnormalities. Because cDNA was sequenced instead of genomic DNA, activated cells with high expression could be over-represented, although the groups did not differ in activation or CD3 levels. Only small numbers of individuals were included in the HLA sub-analyses, which left unresolved whether HLA type had any influence on TCRB rearrangement. A moderate but significant shortening of TCRB CDR3 length was observed in type 1 diabetes patients in all four CD4+ subsets. Naive, central memory and regulatory TCRB repertoires appeared to be more alike among patients than among healthy donors. Shorter templates might be favored by PCR, yet because patient and control samples were amplified and corrected together, any such skew would affect both groups equally.

Each donor gave one peripheral blood draw, roughly 110 mL on average, collected into heparinised tubes. A BD FACSAria II and a panel including CD45RO, CCR7, CD25, CD127, CD95 and CD27 were used to sort naive, central memory, regulatory and stem cell-like memory CD4+ T cells. Purity was above 95% for every sorted population. PBMCs were isolated right away by Lymphoprep density gradient centrifugation and were stained directly, without culture. To minimize batch effects, samples were stained and sorted in pairs, one healthy donor with one patient per experiment. Concerning this clone itself: Its target antigen remains unknown. No quality values exist for individual bases; no much larger clone is one base distant.

The rearrangement joined TRBV19 to TRBJ2-5; the D assignment is uncertain and may be TRBD1 or TRBD2, with 5 bases supporting each. The sequenced sample consisted of naive CD4+ T cells from blood. The label giving this sample's cell subset or site can be read as: true naive CD4+ T cells. This TCR was recovered from a man aged 18 to 30 in good health. The DNA reads TGTGCCAGTAGTAGCGATTGGGGGATTTCCCAAGAGACCCAGTACTTC. This is translated as CASSSDWGISQETQYF.